This T cell receptor (beta chain) was identified in a study of T cells in Graves' hyperthyroidism and ophthalmopathy. This clonotype was seen repeatedly, ten times or more. Regions amplified from RNA transcripts were the TCR beta CDR3 regions. The TCR CDR3 was amplified in a first-round RT-PCR using the HTBI primer set. TCRdb ran MiXCR on the multiplex PCR reads and lists one entry per CDR3 protein. This sample has 360,000 or so distinct CDR3 sequences; about 15% occur once, and the top ten carry roughly 19%. Germline V gene data show CDR1 as SGHKS and CDR2 as YYEKEE (reference sequence). The junction had 3 bases not matched to a gene; V was cut back by 2 bases and J by 3 bases. The CDR3 has 14 amino acids.

The chain uses TRBV5-5 and TRBJ2-7; 9 bases line up with TRBD2. The source of this sequence is a woman aged 55-75 years with Graves' ophthalmopathy. The sample consisted of blood. The CDR3 DNA reads TGTGCCAGCAGCTTTATTAGCGGGAGCTACGAGCAGTACTTC. Encoded protein: CASSFISGSYEQYF.